Each of the 23 T cell receptor beta chains below was sequenced from the same sample in a study of regulatory T cells in long-lasting Graves disease. Specified time point: persistent/refractory GD, antithyroid drugs over 5 years with positive TRAb. Following extraction of RNA from PBMCs, that RNA was used to make the TCR library. Investigators prepared the TCR beta libraries by applying iRepertoire HTBI primers and Arm-PCR of CDR3 regions. TCRdb recomputed calls from the multiplex PCR reads with MiXCR, one row per CDR3 protein. The table shows around 460,000 distinct CDR3 sequences, with roughly 21% occurring only once. This material consisted of peripheral blood mononuclear cells (PBMCs), taken when the disease was refractory, from a patient treated with antithyroid drugs. The origin of the receptors is a female donor with Graves disease.

There are many counts of this clonotype. The V call is TRBV11-1, the J call TRBJ1-1; D unresolved. Looked up from germline, CDR1 is SGHAT and CDR2 is FQDESV (reference sequence). This CDR3 has 14 amino acids. Trimming stripped 7 bases from V and 5 bases from J, with 17 bases between. The CDR3 reads CASMEARAGTEAFF. In DNA form, the CDR3 reads TGTGCCAGCATGGAAGCGCGGGCGGGGACTGAAGCTTTCTTT.

The chain is built from TRBV6-2 or TRBV6-3 and TRBJ2-1, with 10 bases aligning to TRBD2. The V and J ends lost 2 bases and 8 bases, in that order; junction bases with no gene match: 3. Germline V CDR1 and CDR2: MNHEY, SVGEGT. This CDR3 has 14 amino acids. CDR3 loop: CASSYVGLADEQFF. The CDR3 DNA reads TGTGCCAGCAGTTACGTTGGACTAGCGGATGAGCAGTTCTTC.

This clonotype appeared a few times. The chain employs TRBV4-1 and TRBJ1-6; D is perhaps TRBD1 (6 bases). CDR1 is MGHRA and CDR2 is YSYEKL in the germline V gene. The CDR3 totals 17 residues. V was pared by 3 bases and J by 10 bases, with 22 bases between. The CDR3 DNA reads as TGCGCCAGCAGCCACCCCATTACAGGGCCTAAGTCCTCACCCCTCCACTTT. Translation gives CASSHPITGPKSSPLHF.

The table lists this clonotype with many counts. The genes are TRBV2 and TRBJ1-5; D is perhaps TRBD1 (6 bases). Germline CDR1 SNHLY, CDR2 FYNNEI. There are 13 residues in the CDR3. The V and J ends lost 8 bases and 3 bases respectively, with 11 bases between them. The CDR3, as DNA: TGTGCCAGCCGAGGGGGGATCAATCAGCCCCAGCATTTT. This encodes CASRGGINQPQHF. The complete variable domain, with remaining parts taken from reference TRBV2 and TRBJ1-5, reads EPEVTQTPSHQVTQMGQEVILRCVPISNHLYFYWYRQILGQKVEFLVSFYNNEISEKSEIFDDQFSVERPDGSNFTLKIRSTKLEDSAMYFCASRGGINQPQHFGDGTRLSIL.

The CDR3 coding sequence is TGTGCCACCCAGGGACAGATGAACACTGAAGCTTTCTTT. It is translated as CATQGQMNTEAFF. The chain links TRBV24-1 to TRBJ1-1; 7 bases match TRBD1. Per germline, CDR1 KGHDR and CDR2 SFDVKD. V lost 9 bases, J lost 0 bases, and 3 bases stayed unmatched. CDR3 size: 13 residues.

This clonotype was counted a few times. This rearrangement joins TRBV11-2 to TRBJ1-3, with D uncertain. The CDR3 consists of 13 residues. Germline V CDR1 and CDR2: SGHAT, FQNNGV. Trimming cost V 8 bases and J 0 bases, with 8 bases left between them. CDR3 region: CASGANSGNTIYF. The CDR3 DNA reads TGTGCCAGCGGCGCTAACTCTGGAAACACCATATATTTT.

The CDR3 DNA is TGTGCCATCAGTCGGGGGCTAGCGGGGGCCCTCGGGGAGACCCAGTACTTC. Encoded protein: CAISRGLAGALGETQYF. V and J are TRBV10-3 and TRBJ2-5; 10 bases map to TRBD2. The CDR3 loop spans 17 amino acids. Germline lookup yields CDR1 ENHRY and CDR2 SYGVKD. Losses at the gene ends were 5 bases for V and 5 bases for J; bases not matched to a gene: 14.

This clonotype was found many times. The gene calls are TRBV27 and TRBJ2-7; 9 bases fit TRBD1. With V trimmed by 6 bases and J by 1 base, 1 base remained unmatched. Per germline, CDR1 MNHEY and CDR2 SMNVEV (reference sequence). The CDR3 loop spans 13 amino acids. The CDR3 spells CASRQGASYEQYF. The DNA for the CDR3 is TGTGCCAGCAGACAGGGGGCTTCCTACGAGCAGTACTTC.

This clonotype was recorded at least ten times. The chain uses TRBV12-3 or TRBV12-4 and TRBJ2-2; 9 positions agree with TRBD1. This CDR3 region has 15 residues. The V gene end was trimmed by 6 bases and the J gene end by 6 bases; junction bases not matched to a gene: 8. The CDR3 spells CASRPTGGSAGELFF. Here the CDR3 DNA reads TGTGCCAGCAGACCAACAGGGGGCTCGGCCGGGGAGCTGTTTTTT.

There are many counts of this clonotype. The chain joins TRBV24-1 to TRBJ2-5, with D perhaps given as TRBD1 or TRBD2 (5 bases each). Trimming took 1 base from V and 1 from J, leaving 12 bases between them. The CDR3 covers 16 residues. From germline, CDR1 is KGHDR and CDR2 SFDVKD. CDR3: CATSDFAGALQETQYF. DNA for the CDR3: TGTGCCACCAGTGATTTTGCCGGGGCCCTCCAAGAGACCCAGTACTTC.

This clonotype was found many times. This chain connects TRBV28 to TRBJ1-1; TRBD1 matches 8 bases. The length of the CDR3 is 14 residues. The V gene's germline CDR1 is MDHEN and CDR2 SYDVKM. Losses at the gene ends were 5 bases for V and 4 bases for J; bases not matched to a gene: 6. The CDR3 DNA is TGTGCCAGCAGTCACAGGGGGGGGAGCACTGAAGCTTTCTTT. This translates into CASSHRGGSTEAFF. Full variable domain (rest looked up from reference TRBV28 and TRBJ1-1): DVKVTQSSRYLVKRTGEKVFLECVQDMDHENMFWYRQDPGLGLRLIYFSYDVKMKEKGDIPEGYSVSREKKERFSLILESASTNQTSMYLCASSHRGGSTEAFFGQGTRLTVV.

This clonotype was seen repeatedly, ten times or more. The rearrangement links TRBV6-2 or TRBV6-3 to TRBJ1-2; no firm D call. Trimming pared 5 bases from V and 5 bases from J, leaving 15 bases between. Germline-derived CDR1 and CDR2 are MNHEY and SVGEGT. This CDR3 is 14 amino acids long. Here the CDR3 reads CASSEHWTLYGYTF. The CDR3 coding sequence is TGTGCCAGCAGTGAACACTGGACCCTATATGGCTACACCTTC.

V gene TRBV6-1 combines with J gene TRBJ2-6; D uncertain. The CDR3 contains 12 residues. Germline lookup yields CDR1 MNHNS and CDR2 SASEGT. V was pared by 6 bases and J by 4 bases, with 4 bases between. CDR3 in amino acids: CASRAGANVLTF. CDR3 in DNA: TGTGCCAGCAGAGCGGGGGCCAACGTCCTGACTTTC.

The chain combines TRBV5-1 with TRBJ1-1; no clear D. CDR1 and CDR2 (germline): SGHRS, YFSETQ. The V gene lost 5 bases and the J gene lost 5 bases, with 16 bases spanning the gap. CDR3 size: 14 residues. CDR3 nucleotide sequence: TGCGCCAGCAGACTTGCCGGGGATTGGACTGAAGCTTTCTTT. It yields the protein CASRLAGDWTEAFF.

In the case of this clonotype: A far larger clone is one base from this, pointing to a likely read error. The gene calls are TRBV28 and TRBJ2-5; TRBD2 matches at 7 bases. The J call is uncertain, as TRBJ2-7 better fits the DNA end. The CDR3 runs to 15 residues. Per the germline V gene, CDR1 is MDHEN and CDR2 is SYDVKM. CDR3 nucleotides: TGTGCCAGCAATTCCTCCCCGGGCGGGGGTTACGAGCAGTACTTC. Its translation is CASNSSPGGGYEQYF.

The chain uses TRBV29-1 and TRBJ1-4, with a possible D match to TRBD1 (5 bases). Trimming took off 7 bases at V and 7 bases at J, with 19 bases between the two ends. Per the germline V gene, CDR1 is SQVTM and CDR2 is ANQGSEA. The CDR3 length is 14 residues. CDR3 sequence: CSAGDGTGGEKLFF. CDR3 in DNA: TGCAGCGCTGGGGACGGTACGGGGGGTGAAAAACTGTTTTTT. Drawing the rest from reference TRBV29-1 and TRBJ1-4, the complete variable domain is SAVISQKPSRDICQRGTSLTIQCQVDSQVTMMFWYRQQPGQSLTLIATANQGSEATYESGFVIDKFPISRPNLTFSTLTVSNMSPEDSSIYLCSAGDGTGGEKLFFGSGTQLSVL.

The chain has TRBV12-3 or TRBV12-4 and TRBJ2-5; 7 bases agree with TRBD1. The CDR3 consists of 16 residues. The ends lost 5 bases at V and 3 bases at J; junction bases unmatched: 12. CDR3 coding DNA: TGTGCCAGCAGTACCGGGACAGTATCGTATAAAGAGACCCAGTACTTC. It yields the protein CASSTGTVSYKETQYF.

The sample holds many counts of this clonotype. The genes are TRBV19 and TRBJ2-7; 7 nucleotides align to TRBD1. With 9 bases clipped from V and 2 bases from J, the junction kept 13 bases outside the gene matches. Germline-derived CDR1 and CDR2 are LNHDA and SQIVND (reference sequence). This CDR3 region has 15 residues. The CDR3: CASSDPGQRAYEQYF. The DNA for the CDR3 is TGTGCCAGCAGTGATCCGGGACAGAGAGCCTACGAGCAGTACTTC.

This clonotype was detected many times. This chain links TRBV11-2 with TRBJ1-6; TRBD1 is a possible D gene (5 bases). The V gene lost 1 base and the J gene lost 3 bases, with 13 bases spanning the gap. The CDR3 has 17 amino acids. Germline CDR1 is SGHAT and CDR2 is FQNNGV. The CDR3 DNA reads as TGTGCCAGCAGCTTAGTAGTGGGGGGGAACTATAATTCACCCCTCCACTTT. It translates to CASSLVVGGNYNSPLHF. The full variable domain, with the rest looked up from reference TRBV11-2 and TRBJ1-6, is EAGVAQSPRYKIIEKRQSVAFWCNPISGHATLYWYQQILGQGPKLLIQFQNNGVVDDSQLPKDRFSAERLKGVDSTLKIQPAKLEDSAVYLCASSLVVGGNYNSPLHFGNGTRLTVT.

This clonotype was counted at least ten times. The rearrangement uses TRBV12-3 or TRBV12-4 and TRBJ1-1, with D perhaps TRBD1 (5 bases). V lost 5 bases and J lost 4, with 14 bases in between. The CDR3 covers 14 residues. The DNA of the CDR3 is TGTGCCAGCAGTGCCGGGGCTGAGGGCACTGAAGCTTTCTTT. This gives the protein CASSAGAEGTEAFF.

This clonotype was observed at least ten times. This chain uses TRBV28 with TRBJ1-3, with D uncertain. This CDR3 has 19 residues. Trimming pared 2 bases from V and 0 bases from J, leaving 20 bases between. The V gene's germline CDR1 is MDHEN and CDR2 SYDVKM. Written as DNA, the CDR3 is TGTGCCAGCAGTTTACCCCCACCTGATTCTACAAGCTCTGGAAACACCATATATTTT. Translation: CASSLPPPDSTSSGNTIYF.

This clonotype occurred many times. CDR3 in DNA: TGTGCCAGCAGTGAAGAGGGCAGGGGCAATTATGGCTACACCTTC. Encoded protein: CASSEEGRGNYGYTF. The gene calls are TRBV6-1 and TRBJ1-2; tentative D call: TRBD1 (6 bases). Germline CDR1 is MNHNS and CDR2 is SASEGT. This CDR3 has 15 amino acids. With 1 base removed from V and 5 bases from J, the gap between germline ends came to 14 bases.

This clonotype showed up just a few times. V and J are TRBV7-9 and TRBJ2-2; tentatively, D is TRBD2 (6 bases). The V end lost 7 bases, the J end lost 5 bases, and 20 bases lay between the germline ends. This CDR3 has 16 residues. CDR1 is SEHNR, CDR2 FQNEAQ, per germline (reference sequence). CDR3 sequence (DNA): TGTGCCAGCACTTACGGGGGTCTTTTGATGACCGGGGAGCTGTTTTTT. Translation gives CASTYGGLLMTGELFF.